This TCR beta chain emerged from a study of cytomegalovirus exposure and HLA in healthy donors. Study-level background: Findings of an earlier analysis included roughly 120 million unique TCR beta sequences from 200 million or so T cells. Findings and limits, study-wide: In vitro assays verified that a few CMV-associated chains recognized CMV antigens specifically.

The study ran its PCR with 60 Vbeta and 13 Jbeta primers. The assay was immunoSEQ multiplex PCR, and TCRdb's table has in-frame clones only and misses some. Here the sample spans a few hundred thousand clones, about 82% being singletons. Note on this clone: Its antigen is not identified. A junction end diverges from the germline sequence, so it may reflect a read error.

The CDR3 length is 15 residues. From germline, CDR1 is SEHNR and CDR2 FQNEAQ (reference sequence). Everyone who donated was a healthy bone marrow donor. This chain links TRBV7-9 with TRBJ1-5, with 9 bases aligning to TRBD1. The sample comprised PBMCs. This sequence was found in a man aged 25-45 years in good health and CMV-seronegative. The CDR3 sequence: CSSSLEGTGHQPQHF. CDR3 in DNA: TGTTCCAGCAGCCTCGAAGGGACAGGGCATCAGCCCCAGCATTTT.